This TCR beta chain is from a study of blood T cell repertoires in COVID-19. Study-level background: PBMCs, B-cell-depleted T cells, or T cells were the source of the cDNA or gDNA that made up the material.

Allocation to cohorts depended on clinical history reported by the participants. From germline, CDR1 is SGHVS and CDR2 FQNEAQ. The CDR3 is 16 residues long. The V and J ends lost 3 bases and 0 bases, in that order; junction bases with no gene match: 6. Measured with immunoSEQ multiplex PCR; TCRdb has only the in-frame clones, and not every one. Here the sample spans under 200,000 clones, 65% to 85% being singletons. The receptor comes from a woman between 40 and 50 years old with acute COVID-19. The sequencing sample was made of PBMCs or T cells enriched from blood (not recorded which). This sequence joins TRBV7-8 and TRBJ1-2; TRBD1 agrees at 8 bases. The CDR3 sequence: CASSFARTGTNYGYTF. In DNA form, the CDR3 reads TGTGCCAGCAGCTTCGCTAGGACAGGGACTAACTATGGCTACACCTTC. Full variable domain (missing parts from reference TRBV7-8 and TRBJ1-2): GAGVSQSPRYKVAKRGQDVALRCDPISGHVSLFWYQQALGQGPEFLTYFQNEAQLDKSGLPSDRFFAERPEGSVSTLKIQRTQQEDSAVYLCASSFARTGTNYGYTFGSGTRLTVV.